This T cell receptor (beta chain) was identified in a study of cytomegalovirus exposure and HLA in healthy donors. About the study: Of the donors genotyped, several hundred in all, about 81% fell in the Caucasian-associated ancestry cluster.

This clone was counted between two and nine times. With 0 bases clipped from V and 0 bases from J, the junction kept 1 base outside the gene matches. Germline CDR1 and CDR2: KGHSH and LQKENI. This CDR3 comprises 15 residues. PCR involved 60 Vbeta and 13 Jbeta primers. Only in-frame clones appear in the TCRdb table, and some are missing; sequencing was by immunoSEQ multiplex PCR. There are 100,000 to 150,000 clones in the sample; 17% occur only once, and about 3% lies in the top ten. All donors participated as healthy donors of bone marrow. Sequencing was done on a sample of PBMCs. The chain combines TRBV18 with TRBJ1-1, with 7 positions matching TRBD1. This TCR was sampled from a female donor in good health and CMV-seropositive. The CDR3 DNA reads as TGTGCCAGCTCACCACCGGGGACAGTGAACACTGAAGCTTTCTTT. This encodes CASSPPGTVNTEAFF.